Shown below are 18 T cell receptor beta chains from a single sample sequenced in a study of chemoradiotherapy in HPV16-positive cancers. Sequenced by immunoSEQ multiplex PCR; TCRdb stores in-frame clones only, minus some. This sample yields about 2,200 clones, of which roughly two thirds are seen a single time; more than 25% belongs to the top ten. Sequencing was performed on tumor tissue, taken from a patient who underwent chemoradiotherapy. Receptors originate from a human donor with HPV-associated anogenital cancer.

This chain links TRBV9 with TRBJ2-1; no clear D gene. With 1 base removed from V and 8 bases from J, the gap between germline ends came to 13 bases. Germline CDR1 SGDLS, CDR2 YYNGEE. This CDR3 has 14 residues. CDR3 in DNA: TGTGCCAGCAGCGTAAGGCCAAACTTGGATGAGCAGTTCTTC. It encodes CASSVRPNLDEQFF.

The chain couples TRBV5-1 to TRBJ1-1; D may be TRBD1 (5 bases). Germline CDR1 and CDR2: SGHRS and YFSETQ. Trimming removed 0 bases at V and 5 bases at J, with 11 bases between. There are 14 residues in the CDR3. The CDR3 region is CASSLGQGTTEAFF. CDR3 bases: TGCGCCAGCAGCTTGGGTCAGGGTACAACTGAAGCTTTCTTT. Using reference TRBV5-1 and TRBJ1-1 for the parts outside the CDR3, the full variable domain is KAGVTQTPRYLIKTRGQQVTLSCSPISGHRSVSWYQQTPGQGLQFLFEYFSETQRNKGNFPGRFSGRQFSNSRSEMNVSTLELGDSALYLCASSLGQGTTEAFFGQGTRLTVV.

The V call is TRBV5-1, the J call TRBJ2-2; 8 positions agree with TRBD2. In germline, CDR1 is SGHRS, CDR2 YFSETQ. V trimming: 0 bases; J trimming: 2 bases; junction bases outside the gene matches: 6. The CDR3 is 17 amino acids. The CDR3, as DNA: TGCGCCAGCAGCTTGGTACTAGCGGACCTTAACACCGGGGAGCTGTTTTTT. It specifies CASSLVLADLNTGELFF. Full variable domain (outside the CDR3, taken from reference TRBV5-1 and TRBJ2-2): KAGVTQTPRYLIKTRGQQVTLSCSPISGHRSVSWYQQTPGQGLQFLFEYFSETQRNKGNFPGRFSGRQFSNSRSEMNVSTLELGDSALYLCASSLVLADLNTGELFFGEGSRLTVL.

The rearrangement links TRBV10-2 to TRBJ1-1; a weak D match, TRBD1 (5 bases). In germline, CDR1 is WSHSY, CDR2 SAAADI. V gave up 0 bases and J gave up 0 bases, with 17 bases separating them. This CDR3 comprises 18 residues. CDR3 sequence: CASSESMYGGLMNTEAFF. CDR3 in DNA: TGCGCCAGCAGTGAGTCTATGTACGGGGGACTTATGAACACTGAAGCTTTCTTT.

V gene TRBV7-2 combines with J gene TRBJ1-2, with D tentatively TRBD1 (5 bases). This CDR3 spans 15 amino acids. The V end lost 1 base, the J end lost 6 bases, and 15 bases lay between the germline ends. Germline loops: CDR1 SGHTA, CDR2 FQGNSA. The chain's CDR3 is CASSLGSRGVDGYTF. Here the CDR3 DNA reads TGTGCCAGCAGCTTAGGGTCGCGGGGGGTGGATGGCTACACCTTC.

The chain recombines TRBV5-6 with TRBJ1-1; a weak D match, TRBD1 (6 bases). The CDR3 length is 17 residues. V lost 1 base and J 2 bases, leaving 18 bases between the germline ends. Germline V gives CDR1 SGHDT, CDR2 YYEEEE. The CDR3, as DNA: TGTGCCAGCAGCTTGTATGGAGGCGCGGGACAAAACACTGAAGCTTTCTTT. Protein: CASSLYGGAGQNTEAFF.

The CDR3 DNA is TGTGCCAGCACCCTACAAGGGACAGGGGGCCCGAGGTCTGGAAACACCATATATTTT. It is translated as CASTLQGTGGPRSGNTIYF. The chain combines TRBV7-9 with TRBJ1-3; TRBD1 aligns across 12 bases. This CDR3 spans 19 amino acids. Germline V gene sequence: CDR1 SEHNR, CDR2 FQNEAQ (reference sequence). V lost 7 bases and J lost 1; bases outside the gene matches: 14.

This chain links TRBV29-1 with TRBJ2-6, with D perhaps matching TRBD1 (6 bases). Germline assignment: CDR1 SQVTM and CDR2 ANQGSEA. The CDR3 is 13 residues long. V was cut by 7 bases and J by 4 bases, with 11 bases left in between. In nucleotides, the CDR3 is TGCAGCGCAGGGGTTCCCGGGGCCAACGTCCTGACTTTC. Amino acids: CSAGVPGANVLTF.

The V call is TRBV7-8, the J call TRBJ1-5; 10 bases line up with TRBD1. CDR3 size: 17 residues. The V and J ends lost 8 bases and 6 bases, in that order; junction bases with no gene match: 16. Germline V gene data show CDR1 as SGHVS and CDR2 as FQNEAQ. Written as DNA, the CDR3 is TGTGCCAGCGGACCGGGGACAGGGGATATATCGAGTCAGCCCCAGCATTTT. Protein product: CASGPGTGDISSQPQHF. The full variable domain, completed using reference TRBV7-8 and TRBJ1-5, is GAGVSQSPRYKVAKRGQDVALRCDPISGHVSLFWYQQALGQGPEFLTYFQNEAQLDKSGLPSDRFFAERPEGSVSTLKIQRTQQEDSAVYLCASGPGTGDISSQPQHFGDGTRLSIL.

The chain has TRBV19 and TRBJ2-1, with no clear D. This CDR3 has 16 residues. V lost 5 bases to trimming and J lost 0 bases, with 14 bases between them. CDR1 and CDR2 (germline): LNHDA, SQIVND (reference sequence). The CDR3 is CASSQTGRPSYNEQFF. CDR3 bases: TGTGCCAGTAGTCAAACGGGCCGACCCTCCTACAATGAGCAGTTCTTC.

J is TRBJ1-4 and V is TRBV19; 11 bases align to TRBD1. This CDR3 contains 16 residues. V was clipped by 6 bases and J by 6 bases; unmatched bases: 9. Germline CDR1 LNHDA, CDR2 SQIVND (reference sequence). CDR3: CASSMDRGRLDEKLFF. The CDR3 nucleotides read TGTGCCAGTAGCATGGACAGGGGGCGCTTAGATGAAAAACTGTTTTTT.

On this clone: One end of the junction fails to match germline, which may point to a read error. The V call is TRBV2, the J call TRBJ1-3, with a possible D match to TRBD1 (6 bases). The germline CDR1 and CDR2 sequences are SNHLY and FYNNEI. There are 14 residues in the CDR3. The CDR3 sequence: CASREGGFGNTIYF. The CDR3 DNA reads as TGTGCCAGCAGGGAAGGGGGATTCGGAAACACCATATATTTT.

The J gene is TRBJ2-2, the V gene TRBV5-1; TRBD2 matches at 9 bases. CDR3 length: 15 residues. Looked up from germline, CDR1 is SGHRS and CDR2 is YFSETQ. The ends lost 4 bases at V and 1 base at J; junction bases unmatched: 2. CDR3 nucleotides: TGCGCCAGCAGCCAGCGGGGGGTGAACACCGGGGAGCTGTTTTTT. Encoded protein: CASSQRGVNTGELFF.

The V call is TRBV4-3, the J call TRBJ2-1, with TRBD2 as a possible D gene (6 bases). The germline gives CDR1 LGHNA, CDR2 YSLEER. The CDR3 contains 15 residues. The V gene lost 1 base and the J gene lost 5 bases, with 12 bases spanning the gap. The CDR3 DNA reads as TGCGCCAGCAGCCAAGTAGTAGCGGAGGACAATGAGCAGTTCTTC. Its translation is CASSQVVAEDNEQFF.

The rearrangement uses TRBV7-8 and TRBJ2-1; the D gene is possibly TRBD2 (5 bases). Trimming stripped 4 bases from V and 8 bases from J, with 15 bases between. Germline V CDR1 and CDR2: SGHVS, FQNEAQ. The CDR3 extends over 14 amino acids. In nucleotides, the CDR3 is TGTGCCAGCAGCTCTTTACTAGGTGGGGATGAGCAGTTCTTC. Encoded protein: CASSSLLGGDEQFF.

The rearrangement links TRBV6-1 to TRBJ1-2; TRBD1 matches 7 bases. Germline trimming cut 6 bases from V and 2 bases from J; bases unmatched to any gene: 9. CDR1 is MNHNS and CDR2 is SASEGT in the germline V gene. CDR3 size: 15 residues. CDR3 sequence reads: CASSNDRVLNYGYTF. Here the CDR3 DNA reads TGTGCCAGCAGCAACGACAGGGTTTTGAACTATGGCTACACCTTC.

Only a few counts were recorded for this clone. The CDR3 coding sequence is TGCGCCAGCAGCTTCGGACAGGAGAGTAACTATGGCTACACCTTC. Protein: CASSFGQESNYGYTF. V is TRBV5-1 and J is TRBJ1-2; 7 bases map to TRBD1. The CDR3 length is 15 residues. From germline, CDR1 is SGHRS and CDR2 YFSETQ. The J segment lost 1 base and the V segment lost 2 bases, leaving 5 bases of the junction unmatched.

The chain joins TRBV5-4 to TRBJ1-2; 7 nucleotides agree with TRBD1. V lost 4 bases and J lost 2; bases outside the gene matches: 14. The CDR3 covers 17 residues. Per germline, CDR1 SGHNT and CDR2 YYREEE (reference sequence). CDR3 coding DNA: TGTGCCAGCAGCCAAGATAGAAGGACAGGTGGAAACTATGGCTACACCTTC. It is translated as CASSQDRRTGGNYGYTF.